Listed below are T cell receptor beta chains from one sample, sequenced in a study of CD8+ T cells in alopecia areata. This table comes from immunoSEQ multiplex PCR, and its TCRdb copy is limited to in-frame clones, with some not included. Among roughly 120,000 clones listed, roughly 66% were seen once. Sample: CD4+ T cells sorted from blood. The receptor set was obtained from a human donor in good health. The CDR3 runs from the conserved cysteine through the conserved F or W. D genes are given only for firm matches. Only part of the rows carry a size: once, few, many, or a class if the clone is expanded.

>TRBV29-1|NA|TRBD1|TRBJ2-3
CSVEGQGTSDTQYF
TGCAGCGTTGAGGGACAGGGGACATCAGATACGCAGTATTTT
>TRBV20-1|once|NA|TRBJ2-5
CSAEQSETQYF
TGCAGTGCGGAACAGTCCGAGACCCAGTACTTC
>TRBV6-1|NA|TRBD2|TRBJ2-1
CASSVSGGYNEQFF
TGTGCCAGCAGTGTCAGCGGGGGCTACAATGAGCAGTTCTTC
>TRBV25-1|NA|TRBD1|TRBJ1-4
CASSERPGTGSSNEKLFF
TGTGCCAGCAGTGAGCGCCCCGGGACAGGGAGTTCTAATGAAAAACTGTTTTTT
>TRBV5-4|NA|NA|TRBJ1-2
CASSLGTVMWGYTF
TGTGCCAGCAGCTTAGGGACGGTGATGTGGGGCTACACCTTC
>TRBV19|NA|NA|TRBJ2-1
CASSIGRPHNEQFF
TGTGCCAGTAGTATAGGCAGGCCCCACAATGAGCAGTTCTTC
>TRBV30|once|TRBD1|TRBJ2-7
CAWSPRQGKSYEQYF
TGTGCCTGGAGTCCCCGACAGGGGAAGTCCTACGAGCAGTACTTC
>TRBV6-6|NA|NA|TRBJ2-5
CASSYTGETQYF
TGTGCCAGCAGTTACACGGGGGAGACCCAGTACTTC
>TRBV6-5|NA|TRBD2|TRBJ2-5
CASSFAGTRSRETQYF
TGTGCCAGCAGTTTTGCCGGGACTAGAAGTCGGGAGACCCAGTACTTC
>TRBV11-2|NA|NA|TRBJ2-5
CASSSAGLGEETQYF
TGTGCCAGCAGCTCAGCGGGTTTAGGCGAAGAGACCCAGTACTTC
>TRBV30|few|TRBD1|TRBJ2-1
CAWSATGQTAYNEQFF
TGTGCCTGGAGCGCTACGGGACAGACGGCCTACAATGAGCAGTTCTTC
>TRBV7-2|few|NA|TRBJ2-5
CAPGGNQETQYF
TGTGCCCCCGGGGGAAACCAAGAGACCCAGTACTTC
>TRBV14|NA|NA|TRBJ2-7
CASSQASSVRYF
TGTGCCAGCAGCCAAGCGTCGAGCGTGAGGTACTTC
>TRBV15|few|NA|TRBJ2-1
CATSRAGATENEQFF
TGTGCCACCAGCAGAGCAGGGGCGACCGAAAATGAGCAGTTCTTC
>TRBV11-2|NA|NA|TRBJ2-6
CASSARSGANVLTF
TGTGCCAGCAGCGCCCGGTCTGGGGCCAACGTCCTGACTTTC
>TRBV2|few|NA|TRBJ2-2
CASSGEGAGELFF
TGTGCCAGCAGCGGAGAGGGGGCCGGGGAGCTGTTTTTT
>TRBV18|NA|NA|TRBJ1-1
CASSPLQGEAFF
TGTGCCAGCTCACCACTACAGGGTGAAGCTTTCTTT
>TRBV2|NA|NA|TRBJ2-7
CASTHPRRYEQYF
TGTGCCAGCACCCACCCCCGCAGGTACGAGCAGTACTTC
>TRBV2|few|TRBD2|TRBJ2-5
CASSQGLGETQYF
TGTGCCAGCAGCCAAGGACTAGGCGAGACCCAGTACTTC
>TRBV29-1|few|TRBD2|TRBJ2-2
CSVELAANTGELFF
TGCAGCGTAGAACTAGCGGCGAACACCGGGGAGCTGTTTTTT
>TRBV30|NA|NA|TRBJ1-6
CAWSEQNDSPLHF
TGTGCCTGGAGTGAACAGAACGATTCACCCCTCCACTTT
>TRBV25-1|NA|NA|TRBJ2-1
CASSELEGPYNEQFF
TGTGCCAGCAGTGAATTGGAGGGGCCCTACAATGAGCAGTTCTTC
>TRBV29-1|few|TRBD1|TRBJ2-1
CSVRTGGAREQFF
TGCAGCGTTAGGACAGGTGGGGCGCGGGAGCAGTTCTTC
>TRBV19|NA|NA|TRBJ2-5
CASSIQETQYF
TGTGCCAGTAGTATCCAAGAGACCCAGTACTTC
>TRBV29-1|NA|NA|TRBJ1-1
CSVCGGLNTEAFF
TGCAGCGTTTGCGGTGGCTTGAACACTGAAGCTTTCTTT
>TRBV28|NA|TRBD2|TRBJ2-7
CASSTASGDSYEQYF
TGTGCCAGCAGTACCGCTAGCGGGGACTCCTACGAGCAGTACTTC
>TRBV15|NA|NA|TRBJ2-7
CATSRDLQSSYEQYF
TGTGCCACCAGCAGAGATCTGCAGAGCTCCTACGAGCAGTACTTC
>TRBV27|NA|NA|TRBJ1-2
CASRGTGGARGYGYTF
TGTGCCAGCAGGGGAACCGGGGGGGCGAGGGGCTATGGCTACACCTTC
>TRBV7-2|NA|TRBD1|TRBJ1-2
CASSGQGGYGYTF
TGTGCCAGCAGCGGACAGGGGGGCTATGGCTACACCTTC
>TRBV30|NA|TRBD2|TRBJ2-1
CGGASSYNEQFF
TGCGGGGGGGCATCCTCCTACAATGAGCAGTTCTTC
>TRBV6-6|NA|NA|TRBJ2-5
CASSYSTSSETQYF
TGTGCCAGCAGTTACTCGACAAGCTCGGAGACCCAGTACTTC
>TRBV5-1|NA|NA|TRBJ1-1
CASSLAPRGMNTEAFF
TGCGCCAGCAGCTTGGCCCCCAGGGGCATGAACACTGAAGCTTTCTTT
>TRBV7-9|few|NA|TRBJ2-5
CASSLVAGYQETQYF
TGTGCCAGCAGCTTAGTCGCAGGCTACCAAGAGACCCAGTACTTC
>TRBV29-1|few|NA|TRBJ2-3
CSVLTDTDTQYF
TGCAGCGTGCTGACAGATACAGATACGCAGTATTTT
>TRBV4-1|NA|NA|TRBJ1-6
CASSAGRMSSYNSPLHF
TGCGCCAGCAGCGCGGGACGGATGAGCTCCTATAATTCACCCCTCCACTTT
>TRBV4-1|NA|NA|TRBJ2-7
CASSHKQGPAYSSYEQYF
TGCGCCAGCAGCCACAAACAGGGACCGGCATACTCCTCCTACGAGCAGTACTTC
>TRBV4-1|NA|TRBD1|TRBJ1-6
CASSQVRQGASPLHF
TGCGCCAGCAGCCAAGTACGACAGGGGGCCTCACCCCTCCACTTT
>TRBV29-1|NA|NA|TRBJ1-1
CSENKNTEAFF
TGCAGCGAGAACAAGAACACTGAAGCTTTCTTT
>TRBV7-2|NA|NA|TRBJ1-4
CASSPGGAVLFF
TGTGCCAGCAGCCCCGGTGGGGCCGTACTGTTTTTT
>TRBV6-5|once|NA|TRBJ2-1
CASSYSTGVNEQFF
TGTGCCAGCAGTTACTCGACAGGTGTGAATGAGCAGTTCTTC
>TRBV10-3|few|NA|TRBJ2-1
CAISESPRKAPSDEQFF
TGTGCCATCAGTGAGTCCCCCAGAAAGGCGCCTAGCGATGAGCAGTTCTTC
>TRBV5-1|few|NA|TRBJ2-2
CASSLSGGNTGELFF
TGCGCCAGCAGTCTCTCGGGGGGCAACACCGGGGAGCTGTTTTTT
>TRBV30|NA|NA|TRBJ2-5
CGTIPAGLETQYF
TGTGGTACCATTCCCGCGGGGCTGGAGACCCAGTACTTC
>TRBV27|NA|TRBD2|TRBJ2-1
CASSFPKAGDNEQFF
TGTGCCAGCAGTTTCCCTAAGGCGGGGGACAATGAGCAGTTCTTC
>TRBV4-1|NA|TRBD1|TRBJ2-6
CASSQAVQGAAGANVLTF
TGCGCCAGCAGCCAAGCAGTACAGGGGGCGGCTGGGGCCAACGTCCTGACTTTC
>TRBV6-5|NA|NA|TRBJ2-3
CASGGRGADTQYF
TGTGCCAGCGGGGGGCGGGGCGCAGATACGCAGTATTTT
>TRBV25-1|NA|NA|TRBJ1-1
CASRGLPSPRSEAFF
TGTGCCAGCAGGGGACTACCGTCCCCCCGCTCTGAAGCTTTCTTT
>TRBV29-1|NA|NA|TRBJ2-1
CSAATNLNEQFF
TGCAGCGCCGCTACCAACCTCAATGAGCAGTTCTTC
>TRBV7-9|NA|NA|TRBJ2-7
CASSRLGDRSYEQYF
TGTGCCAGCAGCCGACTAGGCGACAGGTCCTACGAGCAGTACTTC
>TRBV29-1|NA|NA|TRBJ1-2
CSVELSGGGYTF
TGCAGCGTTGAATTATCGGGAGGTGGCTACACCTTC
>TRBV18|NA|NA|TRBJ2-6
CASSPPEHGSGANVLTF
TGTGCCAGCTCACCACCGGAACACGGCTCTGGGGCCAACGTCCTGACTTTC
>TRBV9|NA|TRBD1|TRBJ1-1
CASSADRGEAFF
TGTGCCAGCAGCGCGGACAGGGGTGAAGCTTTCTTT
>TRBV9|NA|NA|TRBJ1-6
CASSVVPDNSPLHF
TGTGCCAGCAGCGTAGTACCGGATAATTCACCCCTCCACTTT
>TRBV5-1|NA|TRBD2|TRBJ2-3
CASSLPSGRDTQYF
TGCGCCAGCAGCTTGCCCAGCGGGAGGGATACGCAGTATTTT
>TRBV29-1|once|NA|TRBJ1-2
CSVLQGLVGGYTF
TGCAGCGTCCTACAGGGCTTAGTAGGCGGCTACACCTTC
>TRBV5-4|NA|TRBD1|TRBJ2-5
CASSTGQVQETQYF
TGTGCCAGCAGCACCGGACAGGTACAAGAGACCCAGTACTTC
>TRBV29-1|NA|NA|TRBJ1-1
CSVDREVYTEAFF
TGCAGCGTTGACAGGGAAGTTTACACTGAAGCTTTCTTT
>TRBV4-1|NA|NA|TRBJ1-2
CASSQDEGWGNYGYTF
TGCGCCAGCAGCCAAGATGAAGGATGGGGCAACTATGGCTACACCTTC
>TRBV11-3|NA|TRBD1|TRBJ2-1
CASSLEGTGGYNEQFF
TGTGCCAGCAGCTTAGAAGGGACAGGGGGCTACAATGAGCAGTTCTTC